A single sample is the source of the 21 T cell receptor beta chains below, sequenced in a study of Graves' ophthalmopathy and Graves' hyperthyroidism. The TCR beta CDR3 regions underwent amplification from RNA transcripts. HTBI-primed RT-PCR formed the first round, and a multiplex PCR formed the second. Each CDR3 protein is one row after TCRdb ran MiXCR on the multiplex PCR reads. The table lists about 700,000 distinct CDR3 sequences, roughly 39% of them singletons, with over 2.5% in the top ten. The source material was peripheral blood. All receptors come from an adult man with Graves' ophthalmopathy.

This clonotype was counted a few times. The V call is TRBV4-3, the J call TRBJ1-1, with D possibly TRBD1 on 5 matching bases. Germline-derived CDR1 and CDR2 are LGHNA and YSLEER. The CDR3 runs to 14 residues. With 4 bases removed from V and 4 bases from J, the gap between germline ends came to 13 bases. CDR3 region: CASSRNRQSTEAFF. CDR3 nucleotides: TGCGCCAGCAGCCGAAATCGACAGAGCACTGAAGCTTTCTTT.

This clonotype appeared many times. The rearrangement joins TRBV12-3 or TRBV12-4 to TRBJ1-2; the match to TRBD1 covers 7 bases. The V and J ends lost 6 bases and 3 bases, in that order; junction bases with no gene match: 13. The CDR3 totals 16 residues. The CDR3 reads CASSRDSLVSDYGYTF. The CDR3 nucleotides read TGTGCCAGCAGCAGGGACAGTCTGGTATCTGACTATGGCTACACCTTC.

The chain uses TRBV9 and TRBJ1-3; maybe TRBD1 (5 bases). Trimming removed 2 bases at V and 14 bases at J, with 26 bases between. In germline, CDR1 is SGDLS, CDR2 YYNGEE. This CDR3 has 16 residues. This CDR3 reads CASSVGPHEHRYAVYF. DNA for the CDR3: TGTGCCAGCAGCGTGGGACCGCACGAGCACAGATACGCAGTATATTTT.

This clonotype was seen ten or more times. The CDR3 DNA follows: TGCAGTGCTAGAGATCTCCGACAGTGGGAAGCTTTCTTT. Encoded protein: CSARDLRQWEAFF. The rearrangement joins TRBV20-1 to TRBJ1-1; possibly TRBD1 for D (5 bases). From germline, CDR1 is DFQATT and CDR2 SNEGSKA (reference sequence). This CDR3 spans 13 amino acids. V lost 0 bases, J lost 8 bases, and 13 bases lay in between.

With regard to this clonotype: Compared with germline, one end of the junction differs, possibly owing to a read error. The V gene is TRBV7-9, the J gene TRBJ2-5, with 9 nucleotides matching TRBD1. Germline V CDR1 and CDR2: SEHNR, FQNEAQ (reference sequence). The CDR3 length is 12 residues. CDR3 region: CASSLVGQGLDF. The CDR3 nucleotides are TGTGCCAGCAGCTTAGTGGGACAGGGCCTGGACTTC.

This chain's CDR3 is CASSLRQGVGEQYF. The CDR3, as DNA: TGCGCCAGCAGCTTACGACAGGGGGTGGGCGAGCAGTACTTC. The chain links TRBV10-2 to TRBJ2-7; TRBD1 matches 9 bases. Germline V gives CDR1 WSHSY, CDR2 SAAADI. V dropped 6 bases and J dropped 6; count of bases not matched to a gene: 9. The CDR3 has 14 residues.

The CDR3: CASSTTEGGRRGPRRGTGELFF. The CDR3 DNA reads as TGTGCCAGCAGTACTACGGAGGGGGGGCGGCGCGGGCCCCGTCGGGGCACCGGGGAGCTGTTTTTT. V usage is TRBV6-1 and J usage is TRBJ2-2; possibly TRBD2 for D (7 bases). CDR3 length: 22 residues. V shed 5 bases and J shed 4 bases, with 35 bases lying between them. Germline CDR1 reads MNHNS; CDR2 reads SASEGT.

Turning to this clonotype: It may be a read error: a sequence one base away is much more abundant. The J gene is TRBJ1-3, the V gene TRBV5-1; D not certain. Germline assignment: CDR1 SGHRS and CDR2 YFSETQ. CDR3 length: 14 amino acids. The CDR3 is CASSLSGIGNAIYF. CDR3 DNA: TGTGCCAGCAGCTTATCTGGCATTGGAAACGCCATATATTTT.

This clonotype occurred once. Lacking the conserved final phenylalanine or tryptophan, this CDR3 likely reflects a read error. The DNA is left out, because the CDR3 cannot be placed on it with certainty; the CDR3 is given as TCRdb lists it. The chain has TRBV10-3 and TRBJ2-6. The CDR3 length is 8 residues, termini included. Germline CDR1 ENHRY, CDR2 SYGVKD. CDR3 in amino acids: CAIRDSNT.

This clonotype was seen more than once but under ten times. One end of the junction is discordant with germline, which a read error may explain. The chain employs TRBV10-3 and TRBJ2-7, with a tentative D call TRBD1 (7 bases). This CDR3 is 14 amino acids long. Germline CDR1 reads ENHRY; CDR2 reads SYGVKD. The CDR3 bases are TGTGCCAGCAGTTCAGGGGGAGGTCCGGGAGAGCAGTACTTC. Residues: CASSSGGGPGEQYF.

Ten or more counts support this clonotype. One end of the junction does not line up with germline, which may come from a read error. The rearrangement uses TRBV5-1 and TRBJ2-5, with no clear D. This CDR3 comprises 12 residues. From germline, CDR1 is SGHRS and CDR2 YFSETQ. The CDR3 here is CASSLVEETQYF. The CDR3 DNA sequence: TGTGCCAGCAGTTTAGTAGAGGAGACCCAGTACTTC.

This clonotype was detected once. The V gene is TRBV9, the J gene TRBJ2-2; D gene unclear. V was pared by 0 bases and J by 7 bases, with 10 bases between. The CDR3 has 14 residues. CDR1 and CDR2 from the germline V gene are SGDLS and YYNGEE. The CDR3 coding sequence is TGTGCCAGCAGCGTAGGGAGTGGGATCGGGGAGCTGTTTTTT. Its protein product is CASSVGSGIGELFF.

About this clonotype itself: The junction does not match germline at one end; this may be a read error. V and J are TRBV25-1 and TRBJ2-7; no clear D gene. The germline gives CDR1 MGHDK, CDR2 SYGVNS. The CDR3 contains 11 residues. In DNA, the CDR3 is TGTGCCAGTTGGATGAGCTACGAGCAGTGCTTC. This sequence encodes CASWMSYEQCF.

This clonotype came up a few times. J is TRBJ2-7 and V is TRBV11-2, with a weak D call TRBD2 (5 bases). Deletions cut 3 bases from V and 0 bases from J, with 9 bases between. The CDR3 covers 14 residues. Germline V lookup: CDR1 SGHAT, CDR2 FQNNGV. This CDR3 is CASSLDSNSYEQYF. CDR3 nucleotide sequence: TGTGCCAGCAGCTTGGACTCGAACTCCTACGAGCAGTACTTC.

The CDR3 loop reads CASSFRGQGYEQYF. The CDR3 coding sequence is TGTGCCAGCAGCTTCCGCGGGCAGGGGTACGAGCAGTACTTC. The chain is built from TRBV11-2 and TRBJ2-7; TRBD1 might be the D (6 bases). The CDR3 contains 14 residues. With 3 bases removed from V and 4 bases from J, the gap between germline ends came to 13 bases. Germline CDR1 reads SGHAT; CDR2 reads FQNNGV.

This clonotype was counted between two and nine times. This CDR3 reads CASSAGSPPHEQYF. The CDR3 bases are TGTGCCAGCAGCGCCGGGTCCCCTCCCCACGAGCAGTACTTC. V gene TRBV9 combines with J gene TRBJ2-7; no firm D call. The CDR3 covers 14 residues. Trimming shortened V by 3 bases and J by 5 bases, and 15 bases separated the two germline ends. Germline values: CDR1 SGDLS, CDR2 YYNGEE.

In the case of this clonotype: The DNA is omitted, as the CDR3 cannot be located on it reliably, and the CDR3 follows TCRdb's listing. V is TRBV5-4 and J is TRBJ2-7; no check of the table's D call, TRBD1, against the DNA was made. The CDR3 numbers 20 amino acids, ends counted. Germline CDR1 and CDR2: SGHNT and YYREEE (reference sequence). CDR3 amino acids: CASSFYICSARDHRDYEQYF.

This clonotype was found a few times. The V and J genes are TRBV6-2 or TRBV6-3 and TRBJ2-7; 7 bases align to TRBD1. V trimming: 10 bases; J trimming: 4 bases; junction bases outside the gene matches: 7. Per the germline V gene, CDR1 is MNHEY and CDR2 is SVGEGT. The CDR3 has 12 residues. In DNA, the CDR3 is TGTGCCACTCGGGACAGTGTGTACGAGCAGTACTTC. Translation: CATRDSVYEQYF.

V gene TRBV10-3 combines with J gene TRBJ2-7; 11 nucleotides agree with TRBD2. J was trimmed by 12 bases and V by 2 bases; bases with no gene match: 12. Germline V CDR1 and CDR2: ENHRY, SYGVKD. There are 15 residues in the CDR3. The CDR3: CAISEVAGGPYELYF. CDR3 DNA sequence: TGTGCCATCAGTGAGGTAGCGGGAGGGCCCTACGAGTTGTACTTC.

V and J are TRBV25-1 and TRBJ1-2, with 7 bases aligning to TRBD1. The CDR3 has 15 amino acids. The V and J ends lost 7 bases and 2 bases, in that order; junction bases with no gene match: 10. Germline V gene lookup returns CDR1 MGHDK and CDR2 SYGVNS. The DNA of the CDR3 is TGTGCCAGCAAGGGGGGGACGACAGGGAACTATGGCTACACCTTC. Translating gives CASKGGTTGNYGYTF.

The rearrangement joins TRBV29-1 to TRBJ2-3, with D possibly being TRBD1 or TRBD2 (6 bases each). Trimming shortened V by 8 bases and J by 0 bases, and 12 bases separated the two germline ends. The CDR3 length is 13 residues. Looked up from germline, CDR1 is SQVTM and CDR2 is ANQGSEA. CDR3 nucleotide sequence: TGCAGCCTCGGGGGACACAGCACAGATACGCAGTATTTT. Protein: CSLGGHSTDTQYF.